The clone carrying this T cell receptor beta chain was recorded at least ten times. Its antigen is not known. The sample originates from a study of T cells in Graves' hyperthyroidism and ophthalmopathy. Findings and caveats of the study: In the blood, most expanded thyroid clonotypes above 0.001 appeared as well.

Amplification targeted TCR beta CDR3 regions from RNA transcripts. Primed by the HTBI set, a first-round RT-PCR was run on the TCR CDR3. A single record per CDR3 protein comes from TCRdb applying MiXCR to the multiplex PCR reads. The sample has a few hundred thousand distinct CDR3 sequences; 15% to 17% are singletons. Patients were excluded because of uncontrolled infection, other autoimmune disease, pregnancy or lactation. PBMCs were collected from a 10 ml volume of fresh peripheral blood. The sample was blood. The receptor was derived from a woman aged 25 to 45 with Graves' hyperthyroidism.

CDR3 sequence: CASSLGGSNEQYF. CDR3 DNA sequence: TGTGCCAGCAGCTTGGGGGGTAGTAACGAGCAGTACTTC. V usage is TRBV7-9 and J usage is TRBJ2-7, with D perhaps matching TRBD2 (6 bases). The length of the CDR3 is 13 residues. Germline values: CDR1 SEHNR, CDR2 FQNEAQ (reference sequence). Trimming cost V 3 bases and J 5 bases, with 11 bases left between them.